Shown below are 27 T cell receptor beta chains from a single sample sequenced in a study of T cells after yellow fever vaccination. MiXCR was run by TCRdb on the 5' RACE reads, yielding one entry per CDR3 protein. Found here are 140,000 to 150,000 distinct CDR3 sequences, just over 6.5% of them singletons; the top ten hold approximately 0.59%. The material sequenced was CD4+ T cells sorted from PBMCs, taken 10 days after the yellow fever booster vaccination. All receptors come from a man aged 25-45 years who received the YFV17D yellow fever vaccine.

This clonotype came up many times. This chain uses TRBV27 with TRBJ2-5; the D gene could be TRBD1 or TRBD2 (7 bases each). Germline CDR1 reads MNHEY; CDR2 reads SMNVEV (reference sequence). The CDR3 has 15 amino acids. Between the trimmed V and J ends, which lost 7 bases and 3 bases, there was a span of 18 bases. Here the CDR3 reads CASTWGGGGKETQYF. CDR3 DNA: TGTGCCAGCACCTGGGGGGGAGGGGGCAAAGAGACCCAGTACTTC.

This clonotype was seen a few times. The chain recombines TRBV20-1 with TRBJ2-2; a weak D match, TRBD1 (5 bases). CDR3 length: 16 amino acids. Germline V gene data show CDR1 as DFQATT and CDR2 as SNEGSKA (reference sequence). The CDR3 region is CCARDHQGGLTGELFF. CDR3 DNA: TGCTGCGCTAGAGATCACCAGGGCGGCCTCACCGGGGAGCTGTTTTTT.

This clonotype showed up just a few times. The CDR3 here is CASSPDRGGRETQYF. CDR3 DNA sequence: TGCGCCAGCAGCCCGGACCGAGGGGGCAGGGAGACCCAGTACTTC. The rearrangement joins TRBV5-1 to TRBJ2-5, with TRBD1 matching over 7 bases. The germline gives CDR1 SGHRS, CDR2 YFSETQ. V lost 4 bases and J lost 5; bases outside the gene matches: 11. CDR3 length: 15 residues.

This clonotype was detected ten times or more. This chain joins TRBV7-2 and TRBJ2-3; 9 bases match TRBD2. CDR3 length: 14 residues. The trim removed 6 bases at V and 8 bases at J, leaving 9 bases unmatched. Germline CDR1 reads SGHTA; CDR2 reads FQGNSA. The CDR3: CASSNLAGKLTQYF. The CDR3 DNA sequence: TGTGCCAGCAGTAACCTAGCGGGAAAGCTTACGCAGTATTTT.

There are many counts of this clonotype. This sequence joins TRBV20-1 and TRBJ2-1; tentative D call: TRBD2 (5 bases). Germline V gives CDR1 DFQATT, CDR2 SNEGSKA (reference sequence). The CDR3 is made up of 15 amino acids. V was shortened by 5 bases and J by 1 base, with 15 bases between the two germline ends. The CDR3 here is CSAFLPGSSYNEQFF. Here the CDR3 DNA reads TGCAGTGCTTTCCTCCCGGGGAGTTCCTACAATGAGCAGTTCTTC.

The chain combines TRBV7-2 with TRBJ2-7; 11 bases are a match to TRBD2. The germline CDR1 and CDR2 sequences are SGHTA and FQGNSA. The V segment lost 4 bases and the J segment 2 bases; nucleotides outside the gene matches: 7. The CDR3 runs 16 residues. The CDR3 loop reads CASSSVLAGGTYEQYF. The CDR3 DNA reads TGTGCCAGCAGCTCCGTCCTAGCGGGGGGCACCTACGAGCAGTACTTC. Filled out from reference TRBV7-2 and TRBJ2-7, the complete variable domain reads GAGVSQSPSNKVTEKGKDVELRCDPISGHTALYWYRQSLGQGLEFLIYFQGNSAPDKSGLPSDRFSAERTGGSVSTLTIQRTQQEDSAVYLCASSSVLAGGTYEQYFGPGTRLTVT.

Many counts were recorded for this clonotype. This chain joins TRBV6-1 and TRBJ1-5; no clear D. The germline CDR1 and CDR2 sequences are MNHNS and SASEGT. The CDR3 totals 14 residues. V shed 5 bases and J shed 0 bases, with 8 bases lying between them. Here the CDR3 DNA reads TGTGCCAGCAGTAGCTTCTATAGCAATCAGCCCCAGCATTTT. Its translation: CASSSFYSNQPQHF.

A few counts support this clonotype. This chain links TRBV10-3 with TRBJ2-1, with D unresolved. The V and J ends lost 0 bases and 10 bases respectively, with 13 bases between them. The germline gives CDR1 ENHRY, CDR2 SYGVKD. CDR3 length: 14 amino acids. CDR3 protein: CAISESGVGGEQFF. CDR3 DNA sequence: TGTGCCATCAGTGAGTCTGGTGTCGGTGGGGAGCAGTTCTTC.

This clonotype was observed at least ten times. The V and J genes are TRBV11-2 and TRBJ2-5, with D perhaps matching TRBD1 or TRBD2 (6 bases each). This CDR3 spans 15 amino acids. Germline assignment: CDR1 SGHAT and CDR2 FQNNGV. V shed 4 bases and J shed 5 bases, with 17 bases lying between them. The CDR3 reads CASSYQIGGVETQYF. The CDR3 region has the DNA TGTGCCAGCAGCTATCAGATCGGGGGCGTGGAGACCCAGTACTTC.

This clonotype turned up a few times. The V and J genes are TRBV20-1 and TRBJ1-6, with 7 positions matching TRBD1. The CDR3 runs 20 residues. CDR1 is DFQATT, CDR2 SNEGSKA, per germline (reference sequence). V lost 6 bases, J lost 0 bases, and 20 bases stayed unmatched. CDR3 sequence: CSATGLERAGQRSYNSPLHF. In nucleotides, the CDR3 is TGCAGTGCGACGGGCTTGGAAAGAGCGGGACAGCGCTCCTATAATTCACCCCTCCACTTT.

The V gene is TRBV6-2 or TRBV6-3, the J gene TRBJ2-7; D uncertain. The germline V gene has CDR1 MNHEY and CDR2 SVGEGT. V was shortened by 2 bases and J by 6 bases, with 23 bases between the two germline ends. The CDR3 extends over 17 amino acids. CDR3 DNA: TGTGCCAGCAGTTACGAGGAGCGACGCCTCGAAAAGGGCGAGCAGTACTTC. Translating gives CASSYEERRLEKGEQYF.

Many counts were recorded for this clonotype. V and J are TRBV7-9 and TRBJ2-7, with 8 bases that match TRBD2. Looked up from germline, CDR1 is SEHNR and CDR2 is FQNEAQ (reference sequence). This CDR3 is 17 amino acids long. J gave up 3 bases and V 9 bases, and 19 bases lay outside the gene matches. CDR3 region: CASNSDSPVAGSYEQYF. In DNA, the CDR3 is TGTGCCAGTAACAGTGACAGCCCGGTAGCGGGAAGCTACGAGCAGTACTTC.

This clonotype was detected many times. The chain employs TRBV21-1 and TRBJ2-5; the table's D call, TRBD1, has no DNA check behind it. TRBV21-1 is a pseudogene segment. This CDR3 is built from 18 residues. This CDR3 reads CASSKVRPGSTYEETQYF. DNA of the CDR3: TGTGCCAGCAGCAAAGTCCGCCCGGGTTCAACATATGAAGAGACCCAGTACTTC.

This clonotype was seen repeatedly, ten times or more. The gene calls are TRBV15 and TRBJ2-3; 8 bases match TRBD2. The germline V gene encodes CDR1 LNHNV and CDR2 YYDKDF (reference sequence). The CDR3 spans 17 residues. With 1 base clipped from V and 3 bases from J, the junction kept 9 bases outside the gene matches. Written as DNA, the CDR3 is TGTGCCACCAGCAGAGCCCGGGGGGGCGCGACAACAGATACGCAGTATTTT. Translating gives CATSRARGGATTDTQYF.

This clonotype was found many times. The chain links TRBV7-2 to TRBJ2-1; tentatively, D is TRBD1 or TRBD2 (5 bases each). Germline assignment: CDR1 SGHTA and CDR2 FQGNSA. The CDR3 is made up of 12 amino acids. The V end was cut by 2 bases, the J end by 8 bases, with 7 bases between. The CDR3 protein is CASSLLGDEQFF. Written as DNA, the CDR3 is TGTGCCAGCAGCTTACTGGGGGATGAGCAGTTCTTC.

This clonotype was found many times. The CDR3 region is CASSLRVSDTQYF. CDR3 nucleotides: TGTGCCAGCAGCCTAAGGGTGAGCGATACGCAGTATTTT. The V call is TRBV6-1, the J call TRBJ2-3; D remains ambiguous. V lost 6 bases to trimming and J lost 6 bases, with 13 bases between them. The CDR3 consists of 13 residues. CDR1 and CDR2 (germline): MNHNS, SASEGT.

At least ten counts were recorded for this clonotype. The chain carries TRBV5-1 and TRBJ2-7; TRBD1 agrees at 9 bases. The germline V gene has CDR1 SGHRS and CDR2 YFSETQ. This CDR3 has 14 residues. V dropped 5 bases and J dropped 7; count of bases not matched to a gene: 10. The CDR3 here is CASRSGTGLEEQYF. CDR3 DNA: TGCGCCAGCAGATCCGGGACAGGGCTAGAAGAGCAGTACTTC.

In its sample, this clonotype was seen many times. The J gene is TRBJ2-5, the V gene TRBV20-1; D perhaps matches TRBD1 (6 bases). Germline V gives CDR1 DFQATT, CDR2 SNEGSKA (reference sequence). The ends were cut back, 3 bases at V and 0 bases at J, with 11 bases in the middle. The CDR3 loop spans 14 amino acids. This chain's CDR3 is CSARAGTYQETQYF. CDR3 nucleotide sequence: TGCAGTGCTAGGGCCGGGACATACCAAGAGACCCAGTACTTC.

A remark on this clonotype: Given a much more abundant clone one base away, this may be a read error. The chain joins TRBV7-2 to TRBJ2-1; D is unresolved. Trimming shortened V by 1 base and J by 2 bases, and 9 bases separated the two germline ends. From germline, CDR1 is SGHTA and CDR2 FQGNSA. There are 15 residues in the CDR3. CDR3 DNA sequence: TGTGCCAGCAGCTTAGGGAGACCGCCCTACAATGAGCAGTTCTTC. This gives the protein CASSLGRPPYNEQFF.

This clonotype has a count of ten or more. The chain is built from TRBV5-6 and TRBJ2-1, with 9 bases that match TRBD2. Per the germline V gene, CDR1 is SGHDT and CDR2 is YYEEEE. The CDR3 is 15 residues long. V dropped 1 base and J dropped 9; count of bases not matched to a gene: 8. CDR3 amino acids: CASSLLGSGSAEQFF. CDR3 nucleotide sequence: TGTGCCAGCAGCTTGTTGGGTAGCGGGAGTGCTGAGCAGTTCTTC.

Many counts were recorded for this clonotype. The rearrangement links TRBV10-3 to TRBJ2-7; TRBD1 aligns across 9 bases. Trimming removed 10 bases from V and 4 bases from J; junction bases left unmatched: 5. Germline V lookup: CDR1 ENHRY, CDR2 SYGVKD. The CDR3 covers 12 residues. CDR3 in amino acids: CATRDREYEQYF. The CDR3 DNA sequence: TGTGCCACCCGGGACAGGGAATACGAGCAGTACTTC.

This clonotype was observed at least ten times. The chain combines TRBV2 with TRBJ2-7, with D unresolved. This CDR3 spans 11 amino acids. Deletions cut 4 bases from V and 3 bases from J, with 4 bases between. From germline, CDR1 is SNHLY and CDR2 FYNNEI. CDR3 amino acids: CASSVNYEQYF. The DNA of the CDR3 is TGTGCCAGCAGTGTGAACTACGAGCAGTACTTC.

There are many counts of this clonotype. This sequence joins TRBV18 and TRBJ2-7; TRBD1 matches at 10 bases. CDR3 length: 16 residues. V gave up 4 bases and J gave up 4 bases; unmatched junction bases: 10. Germline V gene sequence: CDR1 KGHSH, CDR2 LQKENI. This CDR3 is CASSQRTGGFSYEQYF. In DNA, the CDR3 is TGTGCCAGCTCACAAAGGACAGGGGGTTTCTCGTACGAGCAGTACTTC.

This clonotype has at least ten counts. The V and J genes are TRBV18 and TRBJ1-1; D is ambiguous. CDR1 KGHSH and CDR2 LQKENI come from the germline V gene. The V gene lost 3 bases and the J gene lost 0 bases, with 8 bases spanning the gap. This CDR3 is 14 amino acids long. The CDR3 DNA reads as TGTGCCAGCTCACCCTGGGCAGTGAACACTGAAGCTTTCTTT. Encoded protein: CASSPWAVNTEAFF.

This clonotype has at least ten counts. The CDR3 is CASSTGSGGRRTDTQYF. DNA of the CDR3: TGTGCCAGCAGCACCGGCTCGGGCGGGAGAAGGACAGATACGCAGTATTTT. The V and J genes are TRBV12-3 or TRBV12-4 and TRBJ2-3; 7 nucleotides agree with TRBD2. This CDR3 is built from 17 residues. The V gene end was trimmed by 6 bases and the J gene end by 3 bases; junction bases not matched to a gene: 15.

The rearrangement uses TRBV29-1 and TRBJ2-5, with TRBD1 identical over 10 bases. CDR3 length: 14 amino acids. J lost 1 base, V lost 4 bases, and 3 bases had no gene match. Germline CDR1 reads SQVTM; CDR2 reads ANQGSEA. The CDR3 is CSVVRQGAQETQYF. The CDR3 DNA reads TGCAGCGTTGTAAGACAGGGGGCCCAAGAGACCCAGTACTTC.

This clonotype was observed many times. This chain links TRBV18 with TRBJ2-2; TRBD2 aligns across 11 bases. Germline V gene data show CDR1 as KGHSH and CDR2 as LQKENI. With V trimmed by 5 bases and J by 1 base, 6 bases remained unmatched. The CDR3 is made up of 17 amino acids. The CDR3 DNA reads as TGTGCCAGCTCATCATCAACTAGCGGGAGGAACACCGGGGAGCTGTTTTTT. Translation: CASSSSTSGRNTGELFF.